The rows below give T cell receptor beta chains drawn from one sample of a study of post-analysis software for immune sequencing data. TCRdb itself ran the PCR reads through MiXCR, one entry per CDR3 protein. The table has about 430,000 distinct CDR3 sequences, approximately 42% seen once. The sequenced sample was blood. The origin of the receptors is a girl aged 2-9 years with multiple sclerosis. Both conserved end residues are part of each CDR3. D genes are given only for firm matches. Clone size appears in some rows only: once, few, many, or a class for an expanded clone.

d_gene	v_gene	j_gene	abundance	CDR3nt	CDR3aa
.	TRBV7-2	TRBJ2-5	.	TGTGCCAGCAGCTCGGGTCGCTCTGGGGAGACCCAGTACTTC	CASSSGRSGETQYF
.	TRBV28	TRBJ1-2	few	TGTGCCAGCACCTTGACTCCTCACTATGGCTACACCTTC	CASTLTPHYGYTF
.	TRBV11-2	TRBJ2-1	few	TGTGCCAGCAGCTTAGATCAGGCAGATGAGCAGTTCTTC	CASSLDQADEQFF
TRBD1	TRBV5-8	TRBJ1-6	.	TGTGCCAGCAGCTTGGCGCAGGGGGCTTCACCCCTCCACTTT	CASSLAQGASPLHF
TRBD1	TRBV20-1	TRBJ1-5	.	TGCAGTGCTATTGGTGGGACAGCCTCTTATCAGCCCCAGCATTTT	CSAIGGTASYQPQHF
.	TRBV11-2	TRBJ1-1	.	TGTGCCAGCAGCTTAAGGGAGATGGCTGAAGCTTTCTTT	CASSLREMAEAFF
TRBD2	TRBV28	TRBJ2-4	.	TGTGCCAGCAGTTGGGACCTTAGCGGGGGCGGCATTCAGTACTTC	CASSWDLSGGGIQYF
.	TRBV7-9	TRBJ2-7	.	TGTGCCAGCAGCCCACTACTAGCTACTGGCGAGCAGTACTTC	CASSPLLATGEQYF
TRBD1	TRBV6-6	TRBJ2-1	.	TGTGCCAGCGGGGACAGAAGCTCCTACAATGAGCAGTTCTTC	CASGDRSSYNEQFF
TRBD1	TRBV29-1	TRBJ2-5	.	TGCAGCGCCGACAGACAGGGAGTTCCCCAGTACTTC	CSADRQGVPQYF
TRBD1	TRBV7-9	TRBJ2-5	once	TGTGCCAGCGGTACAGGGGGCTATGAGACCCAGTACTTT	CASGTGGYETQYF
.	TRBV6-1	TRBJ1-6	.	TGTGCCAGCAGTGCCAGGGACGGTGATAATTCACCCCTCCACTTT	CASSARDGDNSPLHF
.	TRBV24-1	TRBJ2-3	.	TGTGCCACCAGTGACGGGACCCCTTGGACAGATACGCAGTATTTT	CATSDGTPWTDTQYF
.	TRBV29-1	TRBJ2-1	.	TGCAGCGTTGCGGTAGGCGGCCCACTGGTGGAGCAGTTCTTC	CSVAVGGPLVEQFF
TRBD1	TRBV5-8	TRBJ2-7	few	TGTGCCAGCAGCTTATCCGGGACAGGGGTCGACGAGCAGTACTTC	CASSLSGTGVDEQYF
.	TRBV28	TRBJ1-5	few	TGTGCCAGCACCAATGAGTATAGCAATCAGCCCCAGCATTTT	CASTNEYSNQPQHF
TRBD2	TRBV27	TRBJ2-1	few	TGTGCCAGCAATTCTCACGCGGGGGGGTCCTACAATGAGCAGTTCTTC	CASNSHAGGSYNEQFF
.	TRBV20-1	TRBJ2-4	.	TGCAGTGCTCCCGCGAGCCGGGGAAACATTCAGTACTTC	CSAPASRGNIQYF
.	TRBV7-9	TRBJ2-5	few	TGTGCCAGCAGCCCCGGGGCCGTTCGGGGAGAGACCCAGTACTTC	CASSPGAVRGETQYF
.	TRBV15	TRBJ1-1	.	TGTGCCACCAGCGGGGGTGGCGGCACTGAAGCTTTCTTT	CATSGGGGTEAFF
.	TRBV25-1	TRBJ1-2	.	TGTGCCAGCAACCCTGGGGCAGGGGCAGGGAACTATGGCTACACCTTC	CASNPGAGAGNYGYTF
.	TRBV7-9	TRBJ2-4	few	TGTGCCAGCAGCTTAAGTGACATTCAGTACTTC	CASSLSDIQYF
TRBD1	TRBV29-1	TRBJ2-1	.	TGCAGCGTTGAAAAACAGGGGCGTCGGAATGAGCAGTTCTTC	CSVEKQGRRNEQFF
TRBD1	TRBV13	TRBJ2-7	.	TGTGCCAGCTTGAGACAGGGGAACTACGAGCAGTACTTC	CASLRQGNYEQYF
TRBD1	TRBV20-1	TRBJ2-3	.	TGCAGTGCTACCGGGACAGGCCAACACACAGATACGCAGTATTTT	CSATGTGQHTDTQYF
TRBD1	TRBV6-2/TRBV6-3	TRBJ2-7	few	TGTGCCAGCAGTTTCGACAGGGAAGTAGTGAATGAGCAGTACTTC	CASSFDREVVNEQYF
.	TRBV29-1	TRBJ2-7	few	TGCAGCGTTACACTCCAGGGTAGGAGCTCCTACGAGCAGTACTTC	CSVTLQGRSSYEQYF
.	TRBV2	TRBJ2-3	.	TGTGCCAGCAGTGAAGTAGATACGCAGTATTTT	CASSEVDTQYF
.	TRBV9	TRBJ2-4	few	TGTGCCAGCAGCGTAGAAGCAGGGACGGACATTCAGTACTTC	CASSVEAGTDIQYF
TRBD1	TRBV9	TRBJ2-7	few	TGTGCCAGCAGCGTAGGCAGGGGGCCGTCCTACGAGCAGTACTTC	CASSVGRGPSYEQYF
.	TRBV20-1	TRBJ1-2	.	TGCAGTGCTACAACAGGGCAGGGCTACACCTTC	CSATTGQGYTF
.	TRBV7-2	TRBJ1-5	.	TGTGCCAGCAGCTTAGTGGCTGGGGTCGGGCAGCCCCAGCATTTT	CASSLVAGVGQPQHF
.	TRBV20-1	TRBJ2-5	.	TGCAGTGCTAGAGTTTTCGGGCATCAGGAACCAGCAGCCCAAGAGACCCAGTACTTC	CSARVFGHQEPAAQETQYF
.	TRBV7-6	TRBJ2-5	.	TGTGCCAGCAGCTTATGGCCAGTCCTCCAAGAGACCCAGTACTTC	CASSLWPVLQETQYF
.	TRBV3-1	TRBJ1-6	.	TGTGCCAGCAGCCTATTTACCAGGGATAATTCACCCCTCCACTTT	CASSLFTRDNSPLHF
.	TRBV20-1	TRBJ2-3	few	TGCAGTGCTAGGAGGGGTCTTAGCACAGATACGCAGTATTTT	CSARRGLSTDTQYF
.	TRBV5-5	TRBJ2-6	.	TGTGCCAGCAGCTCCACGGCTGGGGCCAACGTCCTGACTTTC	CASSSTAGANVLTF
TRBD1	TRBV9	TRBJ1-1	.	TGTGCCAGCAGCGTATCGGGACAGGGGAACACTGAAGCTTTCTTT	CASSVSGQGNTEAFF
.	TRBV7-9	TRBJ2-1	.	TGTGCCAGCAGCCCCACACTGAAACCCGTCTACAATGAGCAGTTCTTC	CASSPTLKPVYNEQFF
.	TRBV29-1	TRBJ1-2	.	TGCAGCGTTTGGACAATTGGACCTTATGGCTACACCTTC	CSVWTIGPYGYTF
.	TRBV15	TRBJ2-1	.	TGTGCCACCAGCAGGGAACGGGTCGGTGAGCAGTTCTTC	CATSRERVGEQFF
.	TRBV7-2	TRBJ2-3	.	TGTGCCAGCAGCTTCGGGGGTCTGGGAAGTGGTACGCAGTATTTT	CASSFGGLGSGTQYF
.	TRBV6-4	TRBJ2-2	few	TGTGCCAGCAGTGACTCGAACTCCGGGGAGCTGTTTTTT	CASSDSNSGELFF
TRBD1	TRBV20-1	TRBJ1-2	.	TGCAGTGCTACGCGGGACAGTACTAACTATGGCTACACCTTC	CSATRDSTNYGYTF
.	TRBV4-1	TRBJ1-4	.	TGCGCCAGCAGCCATCCAATGCGGTCTAATGAAAAACTGTTTTTT	CASSHPMRSNEKLFF
TRBD2	TRBV4-1	TRBJ2-1	many	TGCGCCAGCAGCCAACGGTCCCTAGCGGGGGGGGCCGATGAGCAGTTCTTC	CASSQRSLAGGADEQFF
TRBD1	TRBV12-3/TRBV12-4	TRBJ2-1	few	TGTGCCAGCAGTTTGGAACAGGGGGATGAGCAGTTCTTC	CASSLEQGDEQFF
.	TRBV6-5	TRBJ1-2	.	TGTGCCAGCAGTTTTAACACCCAGAGCAACTATGGCTACACCTTC	CASSFNTQSNYGYTF
.	TRBV7-2	TRBJ2-4	.	TGTGCCAGCAGCTTGTGGGGTTCCAAAAACATTCAGTACTTC	CASSLWGSKNIQYF
.	TRBV4-1	TRBJ2-7	.	TGCGCCAGCAGCCAAACCGCCCCCGAGCAGTACTGCGAGCAGTACTTC	CASSQTAPEQYCEQYF
.	TRBV3-1	TRBJ1-1	few	TGTGCCAGCAGCCAAGAAACAGACTCTGAAGCTTTCTTT	CASSQETDSEAFF
.	TRBV6-5	TRBJ1-1	few	TGTGCCAGCAGTTACTGGGGACCCCCCAGGGAGGCTGAAGCTTTCTTT	CASSYWGPPREAEAFF